This TCR beta chain was documented in a study of shared clonotypes between healthy human individuals (dated by TCRdb to about 2020). Concerning the study at large: The cohort included a few men and a couple of women between 18 and 49 years of age. For each donor, CD4 naive and CD4 memory were each run on three plates, CD8 naive on two plates, and CD8 memory on one plate. The study deeply sequenced blood TCR repertoires of roughly five healthy adults to estimate repertoire size and the extent of clonotype sharing between individuals. To increase sequencing depth and limit assay-specific biases, different laboratories used diverse techniques to prepare libraries and sequence TCR repertoires. Leukapheresis yielded between about 0.85 and 9 billion PBMCs per donor. The investigation overall reported the following: Pairwise subsampling indicated that sequencing depth was expected to affect the degree of clonotype sharing among donors. Even with the large sequencing depth, rarefaction of the sorted-subset datasets indicated that sequencing was incomplete. When several donors were compared, the shared fraction of clonotypes was about 5% for naive CD4, around 3.6% for naive CD8, more than 2% for memory CD4, and roughly 0.43% for memory CD8. Estimated clonotype richness was generally larger for naive than for memory subsets. Only blood was sampled, and tissue TCR repertoires likely differ from those in blood. Because the study included a small number of donors, the genetic and exposure-history diversity represented was limited. Clonotypes shared by all four sorted-subset donors showed higher generation probabilities than non-shared clonotypes.

Using the deep immunoSEQ assay, multiplex PCR amplified TCR CDR3 regions from genomic DNA. Extracted genomic DNA from each cell subset was distributed evenly across all wells of several immunoSEQ 96-well plates, and each plate was treated as a replicate. For sorted subsets, roughly 190 ng of genomic DNA, equivalent to 30,000 or so T cell genomes, went into each replicate PCR. Purified libraries were quantified with a Qubit 3.0 fluorometer, sized on a Bioanalyzer 2100, and re-quantified with the KAPA Library Quantification kit. Every immunoSEQ 96-well plate was sequenced on a separate single-read 150-cycle Illumina NextSeq 550 flow cell. In the source study's methods: Because the immunoSEQ output held only junctional sequences and lacked quality scores, the filtering could not match the filtering applied to full-length reads. To assign V/J genes and CDR3, sequences were annotated against IMGT germline references using PyIR, a Python wrapper for IgBLAST v1.9. Reads with weak V/J assignments (E-value above 1e-6), missing CDR3, stop codons, out-of-frame junctions, or ambiguous translated residues were removed. V3J clonotypes were defined as sequences sharing an identical inferred V gene, J gene, and CDR3 amino acid sequence. To compute the percentage overlap between repertoires, the number of shared unique clonotypes was divided by the size of the smaller repertoire. RTK rarefaction, the Chao1 estimator, and Recon v2.1 estimates of unobserved clonotypes were used to assess repertoire richness. For all TCRbeta clonotypes obtained by the gDNA method from a few donors, generation probabilities were computed with OLGA. Here the immuneACCESS table is served through TCRdb, limited to in-frame sequences with V and J called. Missing clones are a known gap in these copies; in checked studies unresolved V genes cover under half, and the rest lacks a known reason. The DNA was the basis for D and trimming; V, J and clone size are from that table. Counted in this sample were roughly 320,000 clones; roughly 87% of them appeared once. The ten top clones hold around 15% of the sample.

A remark on this clone: This receptor's antigen is unknown. Per-base quality was not reported, and no clone a single base away is much larger than it.

Reading the germline V gene gives CDR1 MGHRA and CDR2 YSYEKL. Trimmed from V: 4 bases; trimmed from J: 3 bases; junction bases lacking a gene match: 9. Its CDR3 holds 15 amino acids, cysteine through phenylalanine. CDR3 DNA only is kept here, 45 bases in frame from base 1. The donors were healthy, HIV-negative adults who had no recently reported acute infections or vaccinations. Every donor was a Caucasian adult living in Nashville, Tennessee, USA. The CD8 memory samples were a combination of magnetically selected CD45RO+ cells and CCR7-negative CD45RA+ effector memory (TemRA) cells. After blood collection by leukapheresis, PBMCs were isolated using Ficoll-Histopaque density gradient centrifugation and then cryopreserved in the vapor phase of liquid nitrogen. Analytical flow cytometry was used to check the purity and quantity of every magnetically sorted T cell population. Genomic DNA was isolated from each sorted fraction and quantified by UV absorbance on a Nanodrop 2000c.

The chain employs TRBV4-1 and TRBJ2-7, with TRBD1 identical over 7 junction bases. This sequence originates from a young man in good health. Sequencing was performed on memory CD8+ T cells sorted from blood. According to the study, the label for this sample's cell subset or site signals: CD45RO+ cells pooled with CCR7-negative TemRA cells. CDR3 region: CASSPLRQGDYEQYF. At the DNA level, the sequence is TGCGCCAGCAGCCCGCTCAGACAGGGTGACTACGAGCAGTACTTC.